One sample yielded the 12 T cell receptor beta chains listed below, sequenced in a study of blood T cell repertoires in COVID-19. Only in-frame clones appear in the TCRdb table, and some are missing; sequencing was by immunoSEQ multiplex PCR. The sample shows around 35,000 clones, around nine tenths of them seen only once. Sequencing used peripheral blood. Receptors originate from a human donor in a cohort sampled during active COVID-19.

The genes are TRBV30 and TRBJ2-7; 9 nucleotides align to TRBD2. Trimming at V came to 3 bases and at J to 12 bases, leaving 9 bases not matched to a gene. This CDR3 spans 12 amino acids. Germline V gives CDR1 GTSNPN, CDR2 SVGIG (reference sequence). The CDR3, as DNA: TGTGCCTGGAGAAAACCTAGCGGGATTCCGTACTTC. Translated: CAWRKPSGIPYF.

This clone was seen more than once but under ten times. This chain connects TRBV6-5 to TRBJ1-5, with D perhaps matching TRBD1 (6 bases). CDR1 is MNHEY, CDR2 SVGAGI, per germline. Trimming pared 4 bases from V and 0 bases from J, leaving 13 bases between. The length of the CDR3 is 16 residues. The CDR3 nucleotides are TGTGCCAGCAGTTTTTCCGGGACATATAGCAATCAGCCCCAGCATTTT. This encodes CASSFSGTYSNQPQHF.

This chain joins TRBV9 and TRBJ2-1, with 10 nucleotides matching TRBD2. Germline assignment: CDR1 SGDLS and CDR2 YYNGEE. Trimming took 3 bases from V and 4 from J; bases not matched to a gene: 4. The CDR3 runs to 15 residues. In DNA, the CDR3 is TGTGCCAGCAGCGCACTGACTAGCGGGTACAATGAGCAGTTCTTC. Protein product: CASSALTSGYNEQFF.

V gene TRBV18 combines with J gene TRBJ1-1; D call uncertain. The CDR3 covers 13 residues. V lost 3 bases, J lost 1 base, and 6 bases lay in between. Germline CDR1 and CDR2: KGHSH and LQKENI. The CDR3 protein is CASSPRQNTEAFF. The CDR3 DNA reads as TGTGCCAGCTCACCTCGACAGAACACTGAAGCTTTCTTT.

The rearrangement uses TRBV5-1 and TRBJ2-5; D is perhaps TRBD1 (6 bases). The V end was cut by 1 base, the J end by 4 bases, with 17 bases between. Germline-derived CDR1 and CDR2 are SGHRS and YFSETQ. The CDR3 totals 16 residues. CDR3 bases: TGCGCCAGCAGCTTGTTACAGGGAGATAGTCGAGAGACCCAGTACTTC. It specifies CASSLLQGDSRETQYF. Full variable domain (outside the CDR3, taken from reference TRBV5-1 and TRBJ2-5): KAGVTQTPRYLIKTRGQQVTLSCSPISGHRSVSWYQQTPGQGLQFLFEYFSETQRNKGNFPGRFSGRQFSNSRSEMNVSTLELGDSALYLCASSLLQGDSRETQYFGPGTRLLVL.

The chain couples TRBV7-2 to TRBJ2-5; 10 bases are shared with TRBD2. CDR1 is SGHTA, CDR2 FQGNSA, per germline. J lost 4 bases, V lost 1 base, and 3 bases had no gene match. This CDR3 spans 15 amino acids. The CDR3 reads CASSLGTSGLETQYF. CDR3 DNA: TGTGCCAGCAGCTTAGGGACTAGCGGACTAGAGACCCAGTACTTC.

The V gene is TRBV4-1, the J gene TRBJ1-2; 7 bases are shared with TRBD1. The V gene's germline CDR1 is MGHRA and CDR2 YSYEKL. Trimming removed 0 bases from V and 1 base from J; junction bases left unmatched: 2. The CDR3 totals 15 residues. The DNA for the CDR3 is TGCGCCAGCAGCCAAGAGCACAGGGGTAACTATGGCTACACCTTC. This codes for CASSQEHRGNYGYTF.

As DNA, the CDR3 is TGTGCCAGCAGTTTACGAGCCGAAAAACTGTTTTTT. Its protein is CASSLRAEKLFF. The V and J genes are TRBV28 and TRBJ1-4; D is unclear. V gave up 2 bases and J gave up 8 bases, with 6 bases separating them. The CDR3 runs to 12 residues. Germline values: CDR1 MDHEN, CDR2 SYDVKM. Full variable domain (remainder filled in from reference TRBV28 and TRBJ1-4): DVKVTQSSRYLVKRTGEKVFLECVQDMDHENMFWYRQDPGLGLRLIYFSYDVKMKEKGDIPEGYSVSREKKERFSLILESASTNQTSMYLCASSLRAEKLFFGSGTQLSVL.

The chain is built from TRBV5-1 and TRBJ1-1; D unresolved. The length of the CDR3 is 14 residues. CDR1 is SGHRS, CDR2 YFSETQ, per germline. Trimming shortened V by 4 bases and J by 1 base, and 11 bases separated the two germline ends. The CDR3 bases are TGCGCCAGCAGCCAGCAGGTCAGGAACACTGAAGCTTTCTTT. The encoded protein is CASSQQVRNTEAFF.

This chain connects TRBV18 to TRBJ2-7; 11 bases line up with TRBD1. The junction had 3 bases not matched to a gene; V was cut back by 2 bases and J by 6 bases. CDR3 size: 14 residues. Germline V gives CDR1 KGHSH, CDR2 LQKENI. Here the CDR3 DNA reads TGTGCCAGCTCACCAGGGACAGGGGGTCCCGAGCAGTACTTC. Translating it yields CASSPGTGGPEQYF.

This clone has only one observation. The chain joins TRBV7-2 to TRBJ2-2; tentative D call: TRBD1 (6 bases). The CDR3 runs to 15 residues. From germline, CDR1 is SGHTA and CDR2 FQGNSA. Trimming pared 5 bases from V and 4 bases from J, leaving 14 bases between. DNA for the CDR3: TGTGCCAGCAGCCAGGGGTGGGGGATCACCGGGGAGCTGTTTTTT. Protein product: CASSQGWGITGELFF.

This chain uses TRBV30 with TRBJ1-1; D perhaps matches TRBD1 (5 bases). Per germline, CDR1 GTSNPN and CDR2 SVGIG (reference sequence). V was clipped by 3 bases and J by 1 base, with 9 bases between them. There are 13 residues in the CDR3. The CDR3 reads CAWRGTGNTEAFF. CDR3 coding DNA: TGTGCCTGGAGGGGAACAGGGAACACTGAAGCTTTCTTT.